Listed below are T cell receptor beta chains from one sample, sequenced in a study of patients and donors after allogeneic stem cell transplantation. TCRdb analysed the RT-PCR reads with MiXCR anew, one entry per CDR3 protein. In the table there are roughly 940,000 distinct CDR3 sequences, roughly 18% of which are singletons. Sequencing used blood, either unsorted or a sorted T cell fraction (not recorded which). Receptors were obtained from a human donor who was either an allogeneic HSCT recipient or a stem cell or donor lymphocyte infusion donor (not recorded which). It is not recorded whose cells these are; they may come from a transplant donor. CDR3s include the opening cysteine and the closing phenylalanine or tryptophan. Each record gives: V gene, D gene, clone size, J gene, CDR3 DNA, CDR3 protein. D genes are given only for firm matches. Size is stated for part of the rows, as once, few or many counts, or as a class when the clone is expanded.

TRBV20-1	-	-	TRBJ2-3	TGCAGTGCTAGAGATATCCGGGACGGACAAAACGCAGATACGCAGTATTTT	CSARDIRDGQNADTQYF
TRBV4-3	TRBD2	few	TRBJ2-7	TGCGCCAGCAGCCAAGGGGTGACTAGCCCCTACGAGCAGTACTTC	CASSQGVTSPYEQYF
TRBV9	-	-	TRBJ2-3	TGTGCCAGCAGCCGCCTGGGAGGGACAGGCACAGATACGCAGTATTTT	CASSRLGGTGTDTQYF
TRBV5-1	-	-	TRBJ2-6	TGCGCCAGCAGCTTGGTGCCAGGTAGCTCTGGGGCCAACGTCCTGACTTTC	CASSLVPGSSGANVLTF
TRBV2	TRBD1	-	TRBJ1-1	TGTGCCGGAAACAGGGGGCAGGGCACTGAAGCTTTCTTT	CAGNRGQGTEAFF
TRBV4-3	-	-	TRBJ2-3	TGCGCCAGCAGCCAAGGTCCACGGGCAGATACGCAGTATTTT	CASSQGPRADTQYF
TRBV24-1	-	-	TRBJ1-2	TGTGCCACCAGTGACCGGTGGGGGGGAAACTACGGCTACACCTTC	CATSDRWGGNYGYTF
TRBV12-3/TRBV12-4	-	many	TRBJ1-1	TGTGCCAGCAGTCCCTATCCGGGGCAAATGAACACTGAAGCTTTCTTT	CASSPYPGQMNTEAFF
TRBV4-3	-	-	TRBJ2-5	TGCGCCAGCAGCCAAGTTACGGCGGGCGAAGAGACCCAGTACTTC	CASSQVTAGEETQYF
TRBV4-2	-	-	TRBJ1-3	TGTGCCAGCAGCCAAGCCCCGGCCTCTGGAAACACCATATATTTT	CASSQAPASGNTIYF
TRBV27	TRBD1	-	TRBJ1-4	TGTGCCAGCAGTGGACAGGGGATTAATGAAAAACTGTTTTTT	CASSGQGINEKLFF
TRBV15	-	few	TRBJ1-1	TGTGCCACCAGCAGAAGCAGGGAGGGTAATACTGAAGCTTTCTTT	CATSRSREGNTEAFF
TRBV27	-	few	TRBJ1-4	TGTGCCAGCGCCAGGGGAACTAATGAAAAACTGTTTTTT	CASARGTNEKLFF
TRBV12-3/TRBV12-4	-	many	TRBJ2-5	TGTGCCAGCAGTTTGCACAGCCAAGAGACCCAGTACTTC	CASSLHSQETQYF
TRBV24-1	-	-	TRBJ2-3	TGTGCCACCAGTGATCTCGGCGGGACGCAGTATTTT	CATSDLGGTQYF
TRBV7-6	-	-	TRBJ1-6	TGTGCCAGCAGCCAACAGGGTTTCGGAAGTTCACCCCTCCACTTT	CASSQQGFGSSPLHF
TRBV5-6	-	many	TRBJ2-2	TGTGCCAGCAGCGGACAGTTAAGCACCGGGGAGCTGTTTTTT	CASSGQLSTGELFF
TRBV5-1	-	-	TRBJ2-7	TGCGCCAGCAGCGTGGACGGTGACGAGCAGTACTTC	CASSVDGDEQYF
TRBV7-8	TRBD2	-	TRBJ2-7	TGTGCCAGCAGCCTCCTCTCGGGCGGGAGCTCCTACGAGCAGTACTTC	CASSLLSGGSSYEQYF
TRBV10-3	TRBD2	many	TRBJ2-1	TGTGCCATCAGTGGGACAGGGACTAGCGGGGTAAATGAGCAGTTCTTC	CAISGTGTSGVNEQFF
TRBV29-1	-	many	TRBJ2-1	TGCAGCCTCTACAGGGTCAATGACAATGAGCAGTTCTTC	CSLYRVNDNEQFF
TRBV19	-	few	TRBJ2-1	TGTGCCAGTAGATCCCTCTTGTATGAGCAGTTCTTC	CASRSLLYEQFF
TRBV10-3	-	-	TRBJ2-3	TGTGCCAGCCAAAAAGGGGGAAAGGCAGATACGCAGTATTTT	CASQKGGKADTQYF
TRBV20-1	TRBD1	few	TRBJ1-2	TGCAGTGCTAGAGTGACAGGGCAGAACTATGGCTACACCTTC	CSARVTGQNYGYTF
TRBV28	-	few	TRBJ2-3	TGTGCCAGCAGCGGGGCGGACACAGATACGCAGTATTTT	CASSGADTDTQYF
TRBV29-1	-	-	TRBJ1-5	TGCAGCGTTGTAGTCGGCCAGGGCAATCAGCCCCAGCATTTT	CSVVVGQGNQPQHF
TRBV7-9	TRBD1	-	TRBJ2-7	TGTGCCAGCAGCTCTCGGACAGGGCGCGTATACGAGCAGTACTTC	CASSSRTGRVYEQYF
TRBV7-2	-	-	TRBJ2-1	TGTGCCAGCAGCTTACCCGATGTAACAGGGAGTAATGAGCAGTTCTTC	CASSLPDVTGSNEQFF
TRBV12-3/TRBV12-4	-	few	TRBJ1-5	TGTGCCAGCAGTACTAGTCGGTCCAATCAGCCCCAGCATTTT	CASSTSRSNQPQHF
TRBV7-2	-	few	TRBJ2-5	TGTGCCAGCACCGAGTTCCATTGGTACCAAGAGACCCAGTACTTC	CASTEFHWYQETQYF
TRBV27	-	-	TRBJ2-5	TGTGCCAGCAGTTTTGGGCCATGGCAAGAGACCCAGTACTTC	CASSFGPWQETQYF
TRBV10-3	-	few	TRBJ2-7	TGTGCCATCAGTGATCCGAACATACCGAAGGGGCAGGTGAGCTCCTACGAGCAGTACTTC	CAISDPNIPKGQVSSYEQYF
TRBV4-2	-	-	TRBJ2-3	TGTGCCAGCAGCCACCCAACGGCGGGGGCAACAGATACGCAGTATTTT	CASSHPTAGATDTQYF
TRBV2	-	-	TRBJ2-3	TGTGCCAGCACCCCGCTCTCGGGGGCGAAAAATACGCAGTATTTT	CASTPLSGAKNTQYF
TRBV4-2	-	-	TRBJ2-2	TGTGGTGCGTCACCGGCTACCGGGCCCGTGGAGCTGTTTTTT	CGASPATGPVELFF
TRBV12-3/TRBV12-4	-	-	TRBJ1-1	TGTGCCAGCAGTTCCCCTGGACAGAAGAGGGGCACTGAAGCTTTCTTT	CASSSPGQKRGTEAFF
TRBV5-1	-	few	TRBJ2-7	TGCGCCAGCAGCTCCAGGGCCAGCGAGCAGTACTTC	CASSSRASEQYF
TRBV3-1	-	few	TRBJ1-4	TGTGCCAGCAGGCAGGACAGCTATGAAAAACTGTTTTTT	CASRQDSYEKLFF
TRBV12-3/TRBV12-4	-	-	TRBJ2-7	TGTGCCAGCAGTTTAGTGCACAGTGTTTTGGGGTACGAGCAGTACTTC	CASSLVHSVLGYEQYF
TRBV12-3/TRBV12-4	-	many	TRBJ2-7	TGTGCCAGCAGTTTGTCCAGGGACGAGCAGTACTTC	CASSLSRDEQYF
TRBV6-1	TRBD2	few	TRBJ2-1	TGTGCCAGCAGGTATAGCGAGGCGGGAGGGGGCTACAATGAGCAGTTCTTC	CASRYSEAGGGYNEQFF
TRBV24-1	-	-	TRBJ2-2	TGTGCCACCAGATCCTCAGACACCGGGGAGCTGTTTTTT	CATRSSDTGELFF
TRBV12-3/TRBV12-4	-	many	TRBJ2-1	TGTGCCAGCATAGTGGCAGGGCAGGGTAACAATGAGCAGTTCTTC	CASIVAGQGNNEQFF
TRBV7-9	-	few	TRBJ2-1	TGTGCCAGCAGCCTAGGTCGGGCTACCAATGAGCAGTTCTTC	CASSLGRATNEQFF
TRBV6-1	TRBD2	-	TRBJ2-7	TGTGCCAGCAGTAGGGGAGGGACTTACTCCTACGAGCAGTACTTC	CASSRGGTYSYEQYF
TRBV3-1	TRBD2	-	TRBJ2-3	TGTGCCAGCAGCCCCACCGGGACTAGCGTCCTTCTTAGCACAGATACGCAGTATTTT	CASSPTGTSVLLSTDTQYF
TRBV6-2/TRBV6-3	TRBD1	-	TRBJ2-2	TGTGCCAGCAATCGACAGGGGGAAACCGGGGAGCTGTTTTTT	CASNRQGETGELFF
TRBV7-8	-	-	TRBJ2-7	TGTGCCAGCAGCTTAGCGCGGCAGGGGCAAAACGAGCAGTACTTC	CASSLARQGQNEQYF
TRBV6-2/TRBV6-3	-	-	TRBJ2-1	TGTGCCAGCAGACCAACCGGGACTCACTACAATGAGCAGTTCTTC	CASRPTGTHYNEQFF
TRBV11-2	TRBD2	-	TRBJ2-2	TGTGCCAGCAGCTTAAAAGGGAGGGGCACGGCGAACACCGGGGAGCTGTTTTTT	CASSLKGRGTANTGELFF
TRBV20-1	-	-	TRBJ1-5	TGCAGTGCTAGTGGCAGGGAAGGTCAGCCCCAGCATTTT	CSASGREGQPQHF
TRBV12-3/TRBV12-4	TRBD2	-	TRBJ2-2	TGTGCCAGCAGTTCTAAAGCGGGAAGAACAAACACCGGGGAGCTGTTTTTT	CASSSKAGRTNTGELFF
TRBV6-1	-	few	TRBJ1-3	TGTGCCAGCAGTACAAAGACAGAAGGAAACACCATATATTTT	CASSTKTEGNTIYF
TRBV6-1	-	-	TRBJ1-2	TGTGCCAGCAGTGCGGACGAGGGTTGGGGCTGCACCTTC	CASSADEGWGCTF
TRBV6-1	-	-	TRBJ2-2	TGTGCCAGCAGCTCCCTAGGGGGGGCCCCCACCGGGGAGCTGTTTTTT	CASSSLGGAPTGELFF
TRBV4-1	-	few	TRBJ2-1	TGCGCCAGCAGCCAAGATGACCGGCCCGGGCAGTTCTTC	CASSQDDRPGQFF